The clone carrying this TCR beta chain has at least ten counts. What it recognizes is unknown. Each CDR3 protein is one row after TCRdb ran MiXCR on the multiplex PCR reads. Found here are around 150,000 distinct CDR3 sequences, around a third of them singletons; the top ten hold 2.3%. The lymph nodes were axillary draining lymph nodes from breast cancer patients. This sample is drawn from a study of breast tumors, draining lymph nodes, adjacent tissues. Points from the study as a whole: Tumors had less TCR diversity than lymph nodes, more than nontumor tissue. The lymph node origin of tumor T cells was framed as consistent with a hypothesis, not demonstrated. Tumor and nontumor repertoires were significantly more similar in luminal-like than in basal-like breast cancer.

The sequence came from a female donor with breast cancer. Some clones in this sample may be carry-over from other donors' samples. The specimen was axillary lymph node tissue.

In DNA, the CDR3 is TGTGCCAGCAGTCCGTCTCCAGGGGCTCAGCCCCAGCATTTT. It is translated as CASSPSPGAQPQHF. This chain joins TRBV2 and TRBJ1-5, with D perhaps matching TRBD1 (6 bases). The CDR3 sequence is 14 residues long. CDR1 is SNHLY and CDR2 is FYNNEI in the germline V gene. V gave up 5 bases and J gave up 6 bases, with 14 bases separating them.